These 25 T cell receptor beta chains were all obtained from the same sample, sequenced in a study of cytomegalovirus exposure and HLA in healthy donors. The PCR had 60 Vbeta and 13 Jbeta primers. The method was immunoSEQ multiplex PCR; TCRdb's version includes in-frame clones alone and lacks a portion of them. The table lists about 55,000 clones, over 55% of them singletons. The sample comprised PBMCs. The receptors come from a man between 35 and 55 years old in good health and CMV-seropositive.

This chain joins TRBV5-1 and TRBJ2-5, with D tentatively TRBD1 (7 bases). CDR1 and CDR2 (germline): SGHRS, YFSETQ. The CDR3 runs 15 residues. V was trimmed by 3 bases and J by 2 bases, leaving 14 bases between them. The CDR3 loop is CASSSRQGLQETQYF. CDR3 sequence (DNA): TGCGCCAGCAGCTCACGACAGGGACTGCAAGAGACCCAGTACTTC.

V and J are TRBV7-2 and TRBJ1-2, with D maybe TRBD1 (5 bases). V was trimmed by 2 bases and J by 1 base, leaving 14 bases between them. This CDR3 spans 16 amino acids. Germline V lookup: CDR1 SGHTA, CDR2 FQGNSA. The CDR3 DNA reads TGTGCCAGCAGCTTAAATGGGGGGTCGCTTAACTATGGCTACACCTTC. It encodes CASSLNGGSLNYGYTF. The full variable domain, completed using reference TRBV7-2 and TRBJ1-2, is GAGVSQSPSNKVTEKGKDVELRCDPISGHTALYWYRQSLGQGLEFLIYFQGNSAPDKSGLPSDRFSAERTGGSVSTLTIQRTQQEDSAVYLCASSLNGGSLNYGYTFGSGTRLTVV.

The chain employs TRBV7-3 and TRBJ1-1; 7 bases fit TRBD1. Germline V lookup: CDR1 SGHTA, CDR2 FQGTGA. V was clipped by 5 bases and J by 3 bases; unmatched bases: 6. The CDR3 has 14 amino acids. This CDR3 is CASSPQGTYTEAFF. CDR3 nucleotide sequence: TGTGCCAGCAGCCCACAGGGGACGTACACTGAAGCTTTCTTT.

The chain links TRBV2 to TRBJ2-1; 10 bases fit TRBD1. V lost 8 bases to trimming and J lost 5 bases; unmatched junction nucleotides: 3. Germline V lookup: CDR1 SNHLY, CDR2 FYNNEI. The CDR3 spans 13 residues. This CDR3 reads CASRDRGNNEQFF. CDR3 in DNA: TGTGCCAGCCGGGACAGGGGAAACAATGAGCAGTTCTTC.

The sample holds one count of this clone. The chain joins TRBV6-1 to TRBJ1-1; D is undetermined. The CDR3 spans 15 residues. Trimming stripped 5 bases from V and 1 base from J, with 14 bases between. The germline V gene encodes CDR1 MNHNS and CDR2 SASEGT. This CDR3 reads CASSLGPRRNTEAFF. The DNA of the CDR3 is TGTGCCAGCAGTTTGGGCCCCCGTAGGAACACTGAAGCTTTCTTT.

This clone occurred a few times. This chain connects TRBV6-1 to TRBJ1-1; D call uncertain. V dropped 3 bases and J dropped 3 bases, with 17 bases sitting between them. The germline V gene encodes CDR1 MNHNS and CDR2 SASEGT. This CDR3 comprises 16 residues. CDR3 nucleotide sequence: TGTGCCAGCAGTGAGAGGGCGGAGGCGGGTTACACTGAAGCTTTCTTT. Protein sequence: CASSERAEAGYTEAFF.

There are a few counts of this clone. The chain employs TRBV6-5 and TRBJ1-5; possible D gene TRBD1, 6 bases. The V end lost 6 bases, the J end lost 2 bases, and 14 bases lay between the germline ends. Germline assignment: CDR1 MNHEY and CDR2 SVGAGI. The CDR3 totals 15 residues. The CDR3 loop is CASSPRGAGNQPQHF. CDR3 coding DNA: TGTGCCAGCAGCCCTCGGGGGGCCGGCAATCAGCCCCAGCATTTT.

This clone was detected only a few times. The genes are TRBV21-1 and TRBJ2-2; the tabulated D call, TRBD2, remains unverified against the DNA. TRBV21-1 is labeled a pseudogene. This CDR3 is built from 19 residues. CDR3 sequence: CASFRYEGGGFPNTGELFF. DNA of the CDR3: TGTGCCAGCTTTAGATACGAAGGGGGGGGCTTTCCTAACACCGGGGAGCTGTTTTTT.

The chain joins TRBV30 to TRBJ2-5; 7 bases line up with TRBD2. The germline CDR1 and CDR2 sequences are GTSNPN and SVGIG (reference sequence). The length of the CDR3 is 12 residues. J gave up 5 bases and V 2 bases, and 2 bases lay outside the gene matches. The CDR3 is CAWSSGEETQYF. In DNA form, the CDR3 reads TGTGCCTGGAGTAGCGGGGAGGAGACCCAGTACTTC.

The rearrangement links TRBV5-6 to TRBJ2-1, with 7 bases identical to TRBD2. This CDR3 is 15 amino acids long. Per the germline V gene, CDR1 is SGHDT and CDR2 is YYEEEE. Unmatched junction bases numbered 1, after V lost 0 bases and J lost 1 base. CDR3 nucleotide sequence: TGTGCCAGCAGCTTGGACGGGGGGTCCTACAATGAGCAGTTCTTC. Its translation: CASSLDGGSYNEQFF.

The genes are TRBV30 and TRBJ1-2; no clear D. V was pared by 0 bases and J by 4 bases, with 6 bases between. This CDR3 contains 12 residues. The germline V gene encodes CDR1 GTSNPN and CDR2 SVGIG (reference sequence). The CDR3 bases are TGTGCCTGGAGTGTTTCGAGCTATGGCTACACCTTC. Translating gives CAWSVSSYGYTF.

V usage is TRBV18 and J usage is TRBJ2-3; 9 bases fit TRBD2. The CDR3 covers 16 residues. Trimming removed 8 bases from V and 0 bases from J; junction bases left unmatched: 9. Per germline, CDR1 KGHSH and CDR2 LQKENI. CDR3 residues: CASHKTSGLSTDTQYF. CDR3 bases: TGTGCCAGCCACAAGACTAGCGGTCTTAGCACAGATACGCAGTATTTT. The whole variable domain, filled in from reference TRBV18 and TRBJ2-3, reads NAGVMQNPRHLVRRRGQEARLRCSPMKGHSHVYWYRQLPEEGLKFMVYLQKENIIDESGMPKERFSAEFPKEGPSILRIQQVVRGDSAAYFCASHKTSGLSTDTQYFGPGTRLTVL.

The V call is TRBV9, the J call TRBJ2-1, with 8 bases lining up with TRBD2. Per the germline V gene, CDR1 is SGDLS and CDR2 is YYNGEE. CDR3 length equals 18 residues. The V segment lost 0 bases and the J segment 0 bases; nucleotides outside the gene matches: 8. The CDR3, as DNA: TGTGCCAGCAGCGTAGCGGGAGGGAGGGCAACCTCCTACAATGAGCAGTTCTTC. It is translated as CASSVAGGRATSYNEQFF.

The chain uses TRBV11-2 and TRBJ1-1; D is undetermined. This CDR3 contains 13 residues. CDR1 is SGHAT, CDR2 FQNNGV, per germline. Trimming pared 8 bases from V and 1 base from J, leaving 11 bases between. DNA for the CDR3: TGTGCCAGCTATGGGCAGGAGAACACTGAAGCTTTCTTT. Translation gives CASYGQENTEAFF.

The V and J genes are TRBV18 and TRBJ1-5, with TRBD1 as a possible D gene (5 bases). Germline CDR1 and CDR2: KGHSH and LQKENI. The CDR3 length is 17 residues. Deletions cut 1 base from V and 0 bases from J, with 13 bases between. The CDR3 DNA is TGTGCCAGCTCACCACTCAGGGTCACAGATAGCAATCAGCCCCAGCATTTT. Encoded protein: CASSPLRVTDSNQPQHF.

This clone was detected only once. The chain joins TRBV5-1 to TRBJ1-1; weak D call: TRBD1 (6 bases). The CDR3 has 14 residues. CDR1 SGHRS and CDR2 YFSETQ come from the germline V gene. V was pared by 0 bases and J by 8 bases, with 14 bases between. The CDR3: CASSLAGQSSEAFF. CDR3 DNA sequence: TGCGCCAGCAGCTTGGCGGGACAATCTTCCGAAGCTTTCTTT.

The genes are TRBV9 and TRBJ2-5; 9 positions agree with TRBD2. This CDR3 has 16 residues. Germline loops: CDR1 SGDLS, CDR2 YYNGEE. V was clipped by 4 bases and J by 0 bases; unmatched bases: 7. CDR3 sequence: CASSKAGGRYQETQYF. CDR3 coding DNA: TGTGCCAGCAGCAAAGCGGGGGGCCGGTACCAAGAGACCCAGTACTTC.

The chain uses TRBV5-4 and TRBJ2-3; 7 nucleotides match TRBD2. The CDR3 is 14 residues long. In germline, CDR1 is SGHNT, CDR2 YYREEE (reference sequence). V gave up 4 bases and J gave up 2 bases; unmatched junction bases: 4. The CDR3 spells CASSGTKNTDTQYF. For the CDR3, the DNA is TGTGCCAGCAGCGGGACTAAAAACACAGATACGCAGTATTTT.

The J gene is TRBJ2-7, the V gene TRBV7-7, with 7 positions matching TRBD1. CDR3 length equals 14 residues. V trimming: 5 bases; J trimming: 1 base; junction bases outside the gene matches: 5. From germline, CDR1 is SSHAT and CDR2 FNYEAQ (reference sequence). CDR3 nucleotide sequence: TGTGCCAGCAGCCTAGGGGGCGGATCCTACGAGCAGTACTTC. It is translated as CASSLGGGSYEQYF.

CDR3 nucleotide sequence: TGTGCCAGCAGCTATGGACTAGCGGGGGGGCTCTCCGGGGAGCTGTTTTTT. As protein: CASSYGLAGGLSGELFF. The chain employs TRBV5-4 and TRBJ2-2, with 15 bases identical to TRBD2. With 3 bases clipped from V and 6 bases from J, the junction kept 6 bases outside the gene matches. Germline V gene lookup returns CDR1 SGHNT and CDR2 YYREEE (reference sequence). CDR3 length: 17 amino acids.

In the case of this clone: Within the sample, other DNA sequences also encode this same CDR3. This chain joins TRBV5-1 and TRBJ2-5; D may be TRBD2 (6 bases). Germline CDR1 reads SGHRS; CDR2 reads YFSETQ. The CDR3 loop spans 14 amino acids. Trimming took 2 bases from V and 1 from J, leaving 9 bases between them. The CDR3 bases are TGCGCCAGCAGCTTAGGAGGGTCCCAAGAGACCCAGTACTTC. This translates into CASSLGGSQETQYF.

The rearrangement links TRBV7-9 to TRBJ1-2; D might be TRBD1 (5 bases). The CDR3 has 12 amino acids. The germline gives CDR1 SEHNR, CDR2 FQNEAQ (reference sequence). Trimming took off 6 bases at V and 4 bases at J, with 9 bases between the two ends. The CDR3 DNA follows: TGTGCCAGCAGTCGGGGGGGCTATGGCTACACCTTC. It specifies CASSRGGYGYTF.

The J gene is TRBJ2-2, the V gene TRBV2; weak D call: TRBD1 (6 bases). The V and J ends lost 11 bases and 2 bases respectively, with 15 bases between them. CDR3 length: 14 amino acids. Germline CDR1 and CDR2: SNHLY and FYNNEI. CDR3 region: CASARRGNTGELFF. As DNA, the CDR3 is TGTGCCTCGGCCCGCAGGGGAAACACCGGGGAGCTGTTTTTT.

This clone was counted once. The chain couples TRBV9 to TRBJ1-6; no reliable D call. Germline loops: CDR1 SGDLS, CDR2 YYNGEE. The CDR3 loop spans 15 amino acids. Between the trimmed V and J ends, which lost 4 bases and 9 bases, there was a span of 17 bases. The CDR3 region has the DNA TGTGCCAGCAGCCTTTATTCTAAACGCGGTTCACCCCTCCACTTT. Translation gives CASSLYSKRGSPLHF.

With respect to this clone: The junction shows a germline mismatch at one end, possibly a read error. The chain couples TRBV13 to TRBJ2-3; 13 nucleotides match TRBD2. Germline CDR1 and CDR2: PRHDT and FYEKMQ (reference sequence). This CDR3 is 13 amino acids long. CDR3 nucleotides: TGTGCCAGCAGCCCTAGGACTAGCGGGGGCCTAACTTTT. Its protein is CASSPRTSGGLTF. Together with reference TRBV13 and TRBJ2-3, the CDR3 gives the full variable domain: AAGVIQSPRHLIKEKRETATLKCYPIPRHDTVYWYQQGPGQDPQFLISFYEKMQSDKGSIPDRFSAQQFSDYHSELNMSSLELGDSALYFCASSPRTSGGLTFGPGTRLTVL.